Listed here are 5 T cell receptor beta chains from one sample, sequenced in a study of blood T cell repertoires in COVID-19. Sequencing was performed with immunoSEQ multiplex PCR; in TCRdb, only in-frame clones are kept and a portion is missing. Of some 80,000 clones in the sample, almost 85% are singletons; the top ten hold approximately 7.3%. The sample consisted of peripheral blood. These receptors were collected from a human donor in a cohort sampled during active COVID-19.

The chain uses TRBV9 and TRBJ1-3; 7 nucleotides align to TRBD1. Trimming at V came to 4 bases and at J to 0 bases, leaving 16 bases not matched to a gene. The CDR3 is 19 amino acids. Germline assignment: CDR1 SGDLS and CDR2 YYNGEE. The DNA of the CDR3 is TGTGCCAGCAGCCACGAGGGGGCTAGGGAGTTGATCTCTGGAAACACCATATATTTT. Amino acids: CASSHEGARELISGNTIYF.

The V and J genes are TRBV18 and TRBJ1-5; 8 bases are a match to TRBD1. Germline CDR1 is KGHSH and CDR2 is LQKENI. Trimming cost V 7 bases and J 7 bases; bases outside gene matches: 6. The CDR3 contains 13 residues. CDR3 amino acids: CASLPTGDQPQHF. As DNA, the CDR3 is TGTGCCAGCTTGCCGACAGGGGACCAGCCCCAGCATTTT.

V is TRBV19 and J is TRBJ1-6; possible D gene TRBD1, 6 bases. The CDR3 consists of 14 residues. Germline V lookup: CDR1 LNHDA, CDR2 SQIVND (reference sequence). Trimming stripped 9 bases from V and 7 bases from J, with 16 bases between. The CDR3 spells CASGDRQANSPLHF. The CDR3 bases are TGTGCCAGCGGCGATAGACAGGCCAATTCACCCCTCCACTTT.

This clone was picked up a small number of times. The chain carries TRBV7-2 and TRBJ1-1; TRBD1 might be the D (5 bases). V was shortened by 1 base and J by 0 bases, with 12 bases between the two germline ends. CDR1 SGHTA and CDR2 FQGNSA come from the germline V gene. This CDR3 is built from 16 residues. CDR3 region: CASSLGMRGLNTEAFF. The CDR3, as DNA: TGTGCCAGCAGCTTAGGAATGCGGGGGTTGAACACTGAAGCTTTCTTT.

This sequence joins TRBV3-1 (or the pseudogene TRBV3-2) and TRBJ2-7, with 8 bases that match TRBD2. V was pared by 1 base and J by 3 bases, with 5 bases of the junction left unmatched. The CDR3 is made up of 15 amino acids. The germline gives CDR1 LGHDT, CDR2 YNNKEL (reference sequence). Here the CDR3 reads CASSQGASGGYEQYF. For the CDR3, the DNA is TGTGCCAGCAGCCAAGGGGCGAGCGGGGGCTACGAGCAGTACTTC.